This T cell receptor (beta chain) was identified in a study of cytomegalovirus exposure and HLA in healthy donors. Study-wide points: Most TCR sequences were seen very rarely across donors, but some public TCRs occurred in many. Near-uniform donor sequencing depth was presumed by presence/absence analyses.

A multiplex PCR was run with 60 Vbeta primers and 13 Jbeta primers. Only in-frame clones appear in the TCRdb table, and some are missing; sequencing was by immunoSEQ multiplex PCR. The sample has approximately 300,000 clones, approximately 84% seen once. Regarding this clone: No antigen is known for it.

Germline CDR1 and CDR2: SEHNR and FQNEAQ (reference sequence). Deletions cut 3 bases from V and 0 bases from J, with 11 bases between. The CDR3 totals 15 residues. The gene calls are TRBV7-9 and TRBJ1-1; maybe TRBD1 (6 bases). The sequenced material came from PBMCs. The receptor was isolated from a woman aged 40 to 50 in good health and CMV-seropositive. The CDR3 coding sequence is TGTGCCAGCAGCTTTGGGACATACATGAACACTGAAGCTTTCTTT. This encodes CASSFGTYMNTEAFF.